The 19 T cell receptor beta chains presented below share a single source sample, sequenced in a study of identical twins. TCRdb fed the 5' RACE reads into MiXCR, producing one record per CDR3 protein. The sample consists of approximately 680,000 distinct CDR3 sequences, just over 7% of them appearing once. These data also featured in a second study, about yellow fever vaccine responses in identical twins.

Material: PBMCs. The receptors stem from a woman between 18 and 30 years old in good health.

This clonotype was seen more than once but under ten times. The V gene is TRBV5-1, the J gene TRBJ2-2, with 10 bases identical to TRBD2. Trimming took 0 bases from V and 6 from J; bases not matched to a gene: 8. Germline V lookup: CDR1 SGHRS, CDR2 YFSETQ. The CDR3 length is 17 residues. The CDR3 coding sequence is TGCGCCAGCAGCTTGGTTCCTAGCGGGGGACCCCCCGGGGAGCTGTTTTTT. As protein: CASSLVPSGGPPGELFF.

This clonotype appeared a few times. The chain combines TRBV2 with TRBJ2-1; TRBD2 matches at 9 bases. This CDR3 comprises 15 residues. The V segment lost 0 bases and the J segment 12 bases; nucleotides outside the gene matches: 9. CDR1 and CDR2 from the germline V gene are SNHLY and FYNNEI. CDR3 sequence (DNA): TGTGCCAGCAGTGAAGCTGGACTAGCGCTCCTGACGCAGTTCTTC. Translation gives CASSEAGLALLTQFF.

This clonotype was found many times. The chain joins TRBV7-9 to TRBJ2-1; D remains unclear. The CDR3 runs 12 residues. Trimming removed 1 base at V and 7 bases at J, with 5 bases between. Germline-derived CDR1 and CDR2 are SEHNR and FQNEAQ (reference sequence). Here the CDR3 DNA reads TGTGCCAGCAGCTTAGTTACGAATGAGCAGTTCTTC. The encoded protein is CASSLVTNEQFF. Full variable domain (missing parts from reference TRBV7-9 and TRBJ2-1): DTGVSQNPRHKITKRGQNVTFRCDPISEHNRLYWYRQTLGQGPEFLTYFQNEAQLEKSRLLSDRFSAERPKGSFSTLEIQRTEQGDSAMYLCASSLVTNEQFFGPGTRLTVL.

The rearrangement uses TRBV9 and TRBJ2-3, with 10 bases lining up with TRBD2. Per germline, CDR1 SGDLS and CDR2 YYNGEE. The CDR3 contains 15 residues. J was trimmed by 4 bases and V by 4 bases; bases with no gene match: 6. The CDR3 DNA follows: TGTGCCAGCAGCAAGCTAGCGGGAGTTCCAGATACGCAGTATTTT. Its translation: CASSKLAGVPDTQYF.

This clonotype was picked up many times. The chain carries TRBV27 and TRBJ2-3; D might be TRBD1 or TRBD2, each matching 5 bases. The germline V gene encodes CDR1 MNHEY and CDR2 SMNVEV (reference sequence). This CDR3 region has 16 residues. V was shortened by 0 bases and J by 2 bases, with 12 bases between the two germline ends. The CDR3 reads CASSLSKRGNTDTQYF. The DNA of the CDR3 is TGTGCCAGCAGTTTATCGAAGAGGGGTAACACAGATACGCAGTATTTT.

The table lists this clonotype with many counts. The chain has TRBV12-3 or TRBV12-4 and TRBJ1-2; the match to TRBD1 covers 7 bases. V was clipped by 7 bases and J by 8 bases; unmatched bases: 10. The CDR3 is 13 amino acids. The CDR3 reads CASKAGQVPGYTF. The CDR3 DNA reads as TGTGCCAGCAAAGCCGGACAGGTCCCAGGCTACACCTTC.

This chain uses TRBV6-6 with TRBJ2-7; 9 bases fit TRBD2. Germline V gene sequence: CDR1 MNHNY, CDR2 SVGAGI (reference sequence). V shed 10 bases and J 6 bases; nucleotides not matched to a gene: 10. This CDR3 is built from 13 residues. The CDR3: CATLSGSSREQYF. The DNA for the CDR3 is TGTGCCACCCTTAGCGGGAGCAGTCGCGAGCAGTACTTC.

This clonotype was found a few times. This rearrangement joins TRBV6-5 to TRBJ1-1, with D maybe TRBD1 (6 bases). V lost 1 base and J 2 bases, leaving 20 bases between the germline ends. The CDR3 extends over 18 amino acids. Germline CDR1 reads MNHEY; CDR2 reads SVGAGI. The CDR3 sequence is CASSYLLTSPTGNTEAFF. CDR3 DNA sequence: TGTGCCAGCAGTTACTTACTCACCTCCCCGACAGGAAACACTGAAGCTTTCTTT.

This clonotype was seen ten or more times. The chain employs TRBV24-1 and TRBJ2-5; TRBD2 matches at 10 bases. Germline CDR1 and CDR2: KGHDR and SFDVKD. This CDR3 spans 14 amino acids. Losses at the gene ends were 5 bases for V and 3 bases for J; bases not matched to a gene: 2. CDR3: CATSGTSGKETQYF. CDR3 sequence (DNA): TGTGCCACCAGTGGAACTAGCGGGAAAGAGACCCAGTACTTC.

There are many counts of this clonotype. The DNA of the CDR3 is TGTGCCAGCAGCTCTAATGGACAGGGGGCTTGGGAGACCCAGTACTTC. This gives the protein CASSSNGQGAWETQYF. The rearrangement links TRBV7-2 to TRBJ2-5, with 11 bases matching TRBD1. CDR3 length: 16 residues. V lost 4 bases, J lost 5 bases, and 9 bases stayed unmatched. Per the germline V gene, CDR1 is SGHTA and CDR2 is FQGNSA.

The chain has TRBV7-9 and TRBJ2-7; possible D gene TRBD1, 6 bases. V dropped 4 bases and J dropped 2 bases, with 18 bases sitting between them. CDR1 and CDR2 from the germline V gene are SEHNR and FQNEAQ (reference sequence). The CDR3 has 16 amino acids. The CDR3 bases are TGTGCCAGCAGCTCACTAAGACAGGTTCCCACCTACGAGCAGTACTTC. This gives the protein CASSSLRQVPTYEQYF.

This clonotype was detected ten times or more. The chain recombines TRBV10-3 with TRBJ2-1; the D gene is possibly TRBD1 (5 bases). Trimming removed 4 bases from V and 5 bases from J, with 12 bases in between. The CDR3 runs to 14 residues. CDR1 ENHRY and CDR2 SYGVKD come from the germline V gene. CDR3 sequence reads: CAISGRQTHNEQFF. The CDR3 nucleotides read TGTGCCATCAGTGGGCGACAGACCCACAATGAGCAGTTCTTC.

This clonotype turned up a few times. V usage is TRBV7-6 and J usage is TRBJ2-7; maybe TRBD2 (6 bases). The CDR3 extends over 15 amino acids. The V gene lost 5 bases and the J gene lost 3 bases, with 17 bases spanning the gap. Germline-derived CDR1 and CDR2 are SGHVS and FNYEAQ. CDR3 DNA sequence: TGTGCCAGCAGCCACTCTTGGGGGGAAGGCTACGAGCAGTACTTC. Its protein product is CASSHSWGEGYEQYF. Full variable domain (missing parts from reference TRBV7-6 and TRBJ2-7): GAGVSQSPRYKVTKRGQDVALRCDPISGHVSLYWYRQALGQGPEFLTYFNYEAQQDKSGLPNDRFSAERPEGSISTLTIQRTEQRDSAMYRCASSHSWGEGYEQYFGPGTRLTVT.

The genes are TRBV7-8 and TRBJ2-2, with 12 positions matching TRBD2. The CDR3 totals 18 residues. The junction had 7 bases not matched to a gene; V was cut back by 3 bases and J by 2 bases. Germline loops: CDR1 SGHVS, CDR2 FQNEAQ. CDR3 nucleotide sequence: TGTGCCAGCAGCTTCTCCGGGACTAGCGGGCCAAACACCGGGGAGCTGTTTTTT. Translated, it gives CASSFSGTSGPNTGELFF.

This clonotype showed up just a few times. V usage is TRBV15 and J usage is TRBJ1-6, with D unclear. Germline values: CDR1 LNHNV, CDR2 YYDKDF (reference sequence). The V and J ends lost 1 base and 0 bases respectively, with 13 bases between them. This CDR3 has 18 residues. The chain's CDR3 is CATSRVAVEGSYNSPLHF. DNA of the CDR3: TGTGCCACCAGCAGAGTGGCAGTCGAGGGCTCCTATAATTCACCCCTCCACTTT.

This chain uses TRBV5-1 with TRBJ1-1; 7 nucleotides line up with TRBD1. After removal of 5 bases from V and 3 bases from J, the junction contained 7 bases not matched to a gene. Germline V gene lookup returns CDR1 SGHRS and CDR2 YFSETQ. This CDR3 has 14 amino acids. CDR3 sequence reads: CASSLGGLDTEAFF. The CDR3 DNA reads TGCGCCAGCAGTTTAGGGGGCCTGGACACTGAAGCTTTCTTT.

This rearrangement joins TRBV4-1 to TRBJ2-1; 8 nucleotides line up with TRBD2. In germline, CDR1 is MGHRA, CDR2 YSYEKL. The CDR3 has 15 residues. V shed 2 bases, J shed 4 bases, and the junction held 4 bases outside the gene matches. The CDR3 nucleotides read TGCGCCAGCAGCCAACGGGAGGGGTTATACAATGAGCAGTTCTTC. This encodes CASSQREGLYNEQFF.

This clonotype was detected many times. The gene calls are TRBV20-1 and TRBJ2-5, with TRBD2 matching 12 bases. Germline V gives CDR1 DFQATT, CDR2 SNEGSKA (reference sequence). V shed 1 base, J shed 6 bases, and the junction held 9 bases outside the gene matches. The CDR3 is 16 residues long. CDR3: CSARGLPSGRAQTQYF. CDR3 DNA: TGCAGTGCTAGAGGTTTGCCTAGCGGGAGGGCTCAGACCCAGTACTTC.

There are many counts of this clonotype. This chain uses TRBV20-1 with TRBJ1-1; D is perhaps TRBD1 (5 bases). From germline, CDR1 is DFQATT and CDR2 SNEGSKA (reference sequence). V lost 1 base and J 3 bases, leaving 12 bases between the germline ends. This CDR3 region has 14 residues. CDR3 DNA: TGCAGTGCTAGAGTGGGGGGAGGGCACACTGAAGCTTTCTTT. This sequence encodes CSARVGGGHTEAFF.